One and the same sample provided the 12 T cell receptor beta chains below, sequenced in a study of cytomegalovirus exposure and HLA in healthy donors. The study ran its PCR with 60 Vbeta and 13 Jbeta primers. Generated by immunoSEQ multiplex PCR, the TCRdb table keeps only in-frame clones and is missing some. Recorded for this sample: 95,000 to 150,000 clones. The sequencing input was PBMCs. The origin of the receptors is a man younger than 35 in good health and CMV-seronegative.

V gene TRBV29-1 combines with J gene TRBJ1-1; no reliable D call. This CDR3 is 11 amino acids long. Germline CDR1 is SQVTM and CDR2 is ANQGSEA. Trimming took 7 bases from V and 6 from J, leaving 12 bases between them. The DNA of the CDR3 is TGCAGCGCTGCATGGAGCCCTGAAGCTTTCTTT. This gives the protein CSAAWSPEAFF.

The V call is TRBV19, the J call TRBJ2-3; 9 nucleotides match TRBD2. Germline V lookup: CDR1 LNHDA, CDR2 SQIVND (reference sequence). This CDR3 is 16 amino acids long. The V and J ends lost 3 bases and 5 bases, in that order; junction bases with no gene match: 9. The CDR3 loop reads CASSMMREGLRDTQYF. CDR3 DNA sequence: TGTGCCAGTAGTATGATGCGGGAGGGCCTGAGAGATACGCAGTATTTT.

The chain uses TRBV10-1 and TRBJ1-1, with D perhaps TRBD1 (5 bases). This CDR3 is 13 amino acids long. Trimming removed 3 bases at V and 11 bases at J, with 16 bases between. Per the germline V gene, CDR1 is WNHNN and CDR2 is SYGVQD (reference sequence). The CDR3 DNA reads as TGCGCCAGCAGTGATCGAGCCGCGCGGGGGGCTTTCTTT. Protein sequence: CASSDRAARGAFF.

The chain uses TRBV29-1 and TRBJ2-5; 11 nucleotides agree with TRBD2. CDR3 length: 15 amino acids. The J segment lost 1 base and the V segment lost 7 bases, leaving 8 bases of the junction unmatched. Germline V CDR1 and CDR2: SQVTM, ANQGSEA. CDR3: CSAAGTSGFQETQYF. The CDR3 DNA reads TGCAGCGCTGCCGGGACTAGCGGTTTCCAAGAGACCCAGTACTTC.

The chain uses TRBV13 and TRBJ1-4, with 7 bases that match TRBD1. V shed 5 bases, J shed 8 bases, and the junction held 17 bases outside the gene matches. CDR1 is PRHDT, CDR2 FYEKMQ, per germline (reference sequence). The CDR3 has 17 residues. The CDR3 bases are TGTGCCAGCAGCCCAACTACAGGGGCCGACGGTACCGAAAAACTGTTTTTT. This codes for CASSPTTGADGTEKLFF.

V is TRBV30 and J is TRBJ2-2, with TRBD2 identical over 8 bases. CDR1 and CDR2 (germline): GTSNPN, SVGIG (reference sequence). The junction had 4 bases not matched to a gene; V was cut back by 4 bases and J by 0 bases. CDR3 length: 15 residues. As DNA, the CDR3 is TGTGCCTGGAATTGGGGACTAGCGAACACCGGGGAGCTGTTTTTT. Amino acid sequence: CAWNWGLANTGELFF. Variable domain in full (rest from reference TRBV30 and TRBJ2-2): SQTIHQWPATLVQPVGSPLSLECTVEGTSNPNLYWYRQAAGRGLQLLFYSVGIGQISSEVPQNLSASRPQDRQFILSSKKLLLSDSGFYLCAWNWGLANTGELFFGEGSRLTVL.

This rearrangement joins TRBV7-8 to TRBJ1-2, with 7 bases aligning to TRBD1. V shed 5 bases, J shed 7 bases, and the junction held 10 bases outside the gene matches. The germline CDR1 and CDR2 sequences are SGHVS and FQNEAQ. CDR3 length equals 14 residues. In nucleotides, the CDR3 is TGTGCCAGCAGCCCTCAAGTAGGGGGCTTTGGCTACACCTTC. The encoded protein is CASSPQVGGFGYTF.

The gene calls are TRBV11-3 and TRBJ2-5, with TRBD1 matching over 8 bases. The J call may be mistaken, given a closer DNA end match to TRBJ2-7. The CDR3 is made up of 15 amino acids. CDR1 is SGHNT and CDR2 is YENEEA in the germline V gene. CDR3 in DNA: TGTGCCAGCAGCCAGGGGGCAGGGGATCCCTACGAGCAGTACTTC. It is translated as CASSQGAGDPYEQYF.

The chain is built from TRBV29-1 and TRBJ2-2; 12 bases align to TRBD2. The CDR3 is 15 residues long. Germline V gene lookup returns CDR1 SQVTM and CDR2 ANQGSEA. J lost 6 bases, V lost 4 bases, and 6 bases had no gene match. The CDR3 loop is CSVVRLAGEAGELFF. DNA of the CDR3: TGCAGCGTTGTGAGACTAGCGGGGGAAGCCGGGGAGCTGTTTTTT.

The chain employs TRBV6-5 and TRBJ1-1; 8 bases line up with TRBD1. This CDR3 region has 15 residues. From germline, CDR1 is MNHEY and CDR2 SVGAGI. With V trimmed by 5 bases and J by 1 base, 6 bases remained unmatched. In DNA, the CDR3 is TGTGCCAGCAGTCTCTCGGACAGGGCGAACACTGAAGCTTTCTTT. Amino acids: CASSLSDRANTEAFF.

The chain uses TRBV6-5 and TRBJ2-7; TRBD1 matches 8 bases. With V trimmed by 5 bases and J by 5 bases, 8 bases remained unmatched. The CDR3 length is 14 residues. CDR1 and CDR2 from the germline V gene are MNHEY and SVGAGI. In nucleotides, the CDR3 is TGTGCCAGCAGTGAGGACAGGGTGGTGGACGAGCAGTACTTC. This translates into CASSEDRVVDEQYF.

The V gene is TRBV25-1, the J gene TRBJ1-1; the D gene is possibly TRBD1 (5 bases). The germline gives CDR1 MGHDK, CDR2 SYGVNS. The CDR3 runs to 14 residues. V gave up 1 base and J gave up 4 bases, with 10 bases separating them. CDR3 protein: CASSEWKGPTEAFF. CDR3 DNA: TGTGCCAGCAGTGAATGGAAGGGGCCCACTGAAGCTTTCTTT.